This TCR beta chain was found in a study of blood T cell repertoires in COVID-19. Study in general: Sites in the United States, Italy and Spain provided acute and convalescent COVID-19 samples.

TCRdb's table, derived via immunoSEQ multiplex PCR, lists solely in-frame clones and lacks some. The sample shows about 200,000 clones, roughly 90% of them seen only once. This clone was recorded once. Other nucleotide sequences from this sample produce the same CDR3. The V and J ends lost 5 bases and 4 bases respectively, with 11 bases between them. Germline V gives CDR1 GTSNPN, CDR2 SVGIG (reference sequence). CDR3 size: 12 residues. Input material: PBMCs or T cells enriched from blood (not recorded which). V and J are TRBV30 and TRBJ1-2; D is ambiguous. This TCR was recovered from a woman under 40 who had been exposed to COVID-19. CDR3 sequence (DNA): TGTGCCTGGGTCGGGGTTGGCTATGGCTACACCTTC. Protein product: CAWVGVGYGYTF.